The rows below give T cell receptor beta chains drawn from one sample of a study of blood T cell repertoires in COVID-19. The method was immunoSEQ multiplex PCR; TCRdb's version includes in-frame clones alone and lacks a portion of them. The sample carries more than 300,000 clones, about nine tenths recorded once. Sequencing was carried out using PBMCs or T cells enriched from blood (not recorded which). These receptors were collected from a woman aged 18-29 years who had recovered from COVID-19. The CDR3 runs from the conserved cysteine through the conserved F or W. The D gene is left open where the match is weak. Clone size is shown for a subset of rows, as once, few, many or a class of expanded clone.

cdr3_aa	cdr3_nt	cdr3_length	v_call	clone_size	j_call	d_call
CASSPIAMNTEAFF	TGTGCCAGCAGTCCCATTGCTATGAACACTGAAGCTTTCTTT	14	TRBV6-5	.	TRBJ1-1	.
CASSLQGGNSPLHF	TGTGCCAGCAGCCTACAGGGTGGTAATTCACCCCTCCACTTT	14	TRBV3-1/TRBV3-2	.	TRBJ1-6	.
CASSLAGFPGQGDGYTF	TGCGCCAGCAGCTTGGCCGGTTTTCCGGGACAGGGCGATGGCTACACCTTC	17	TRBV5-1	.	TRBJ1-2	TRBD1
CSASGTATYNEQFF	TGCAGCGCCTCGGGGACAGCCACCTACAATGAGCAGTTCTTC	14	TRBV29-1	.	TRBJ2-1	TRBD1
CATQGGNTEAFF	TGTGCCACCCAGGGGGGGAACACTGAAGCTTTCTTT	12	TRBV28	.	TRBJ1-1	TRBD1
CASSLAGGSWGKDQPQHF	TGTGCCAGCAGCTTGGCCGGGGGGAGTTGGGGCAAGGATCAGCCCCAGCATTTT	18	TRBV5-8	.	TRBJ1-5	.
CASSYSGRGTGNTIYF	TGTGCCAGCAGTTACTCGGGTCGGGGAACTGGAAACACCATATATTTT	16	TRBV6-5	.	TRBJ1-3	.
CASSQGAHTDTQYF	TGTGCCAGCAGCCAAGGGGCCCACACAGATACGCAGTATTTT	14	TRBV3-1/TRBV3-2	.	TRBJ2-3	.
CASSQADRGLNGYTF	TGTGCCAGCAGCCAGGCGGACAGGGGGCTGAATGGCTACACCTTC	15	TRBV3-1/TRBV3-2	.	TRBJ1-2	TRBD1
CASSSMSTSGGWEDTQYF	TGTGCCAGCAGCTCCATGTCGACTAGCGGGGGGTGGGAAGATACGCAGTATTTT	18	TRBV5-5	.	TRBJ2-3	TRBD2
CASSPLENTEAFF	TGTGCCAGCTCACCATTAGAGAACACTGAAGCTTTCTTT	13	TRBV18	.	TRBJ1-1	.
CASSATGAVGYTF	TGTGCCAGCAGTGCGACAGGGGCGGTTGGCTACACCTTC	13	TRBV28	.	TRBJ1-2	TRBD1
CASSFGGEGSYIFSVIVDTQYF	TGTGCCAGCAGTTTCGGGGGGGAGGGGAGTTATATCTTCAGCGTTATTGTCGATACGCAGTATTTT	22	TRBV28	.	TRBJ2-3	TRBD2
CASGAGGPNTEAFF	TGTGCCAGCGGGGCAGGGGGCCCAAACACTGAAGCTTTCTTT	14	TRBV7-6	few	TRBJ1-1	TRBD1
CASSERTITEQYF	TGTGCCAGCAGTGAAAGGACTATAACCGAGCAGTACTTC	13	TRBV2	.	TRBJ2-7	.
CASSFTGINEKLFF	TGTGCCAGCAGTTTCACAGGGATTAATGAAAAACTGTTTTTT	14	TRBV28	.	TRBJ1-4	.
CASSVGIRDTFNSGNTIYF	TGTGCCAGCAGCGTAGGAATCCGGGACACCTTCAACTCTGGAAACACCATATATTTT	19	TRBV9	.	TRBJ1-3	.